A selection of T cell receptor beta chains follows, all from one sample in a study of blood T cell repertoires in COVID-19. The repertoire was sequenced with immunoSEQ multiplex PCR; TCRdb's copy has only in-frame clones and lacks some. The table has a few hundred thousand clones, 85% to 90% seen once. Sample: peripheral blood. The origin of the receptors is a man in his sixties with acute or convalescent COVID-19. The CDR3 runs from the conserved cysteine through the conserved F or W. The order of the fields is J gene, V gene, CDR3 length, CDR3 protein.

TRBJ1-4 TRBV7-2 15 CASSSDRGLLEKLFF
TRBJ2-7 TRBV5-1 16 CASSPSQGGYSYEQYF
TRBJ1-5 TRBV6-5 15 CASSSEKEGNQPQHF
TRBJ2-7 TRBV7-2 18 CASSLELAGGRFSYEQYF
TRBJ2-1 TRBV18 16 CASSPRLGGQHNEQFF
TRBJ1-2 TRBV28 12 CASSLQSSGYTF
TRBJ2-5 TRBV9 16 CASNPEGGASQETQYF
TRBJ2-7 TRBV6-6 14 CASSPITPSYEQYF
TRBJ1-4 TRBV29-1 12 CSVWTGDAKLFF
TRBJ2-7 TRBV19 13 CASSPAGGREQYF
TRBJ2-1 TRBV7-9 16 CASSSSGIAGRAEGFF
TRBJ1-2 TRBV7-3 13 CASSRDRDYGYTF
TRBJ1-6 TRBV9 14 CASSARGWSSPLHF
TRBJ1-1 TRBV30 12 CAWSGGHTEAFF
TRBJ2-4 TRBV6-1 17 CASSGPQGSLAKNIQYF
TRBJ2-7 TRBV10-2 16 CASTRTSGGPNYEQYF
TRBJ1-1 TRBV23-1 17 CASRHLDRGHRYPEAFF
TRBJ2-1 TRBV24-1 16 CATSDTLSNLYNEQFF
TRBJ1-3 TRBV28 15 CASSLGTGYGNTIYF
TRBJ2-5 TRBV19 16 CASSPGPAGGQETQYF
TRBJ1-4 TRBV25-1 13 CASRATGGEKLFF
TRBJ1-5 TRBV2 15 CASSENRGGNQPQHF
TRBJ1-2 TRBV9 15 CASTKTGGGLDGYTF
TRBJ1-4 TRBV5-1 15 CASREGMATNEKLFF
TRBJ1-4 TRBV25-1 11 CASSDREKLFF
TRBJ2-7 TRBV5-1 15 CASSLYTGGTYEQYF
TRBJ2-7 TRBV7-9 16 CASSLGQDRGRYEQYF
TRBJ2-3 TRBV9 16 CASSPSGAGGTDTQYF
TRBJ2-3 TRBV27 16 CASSFRSGGVPDTQYF
TRBJ1-2 TRBV12-3/TRBV12-4 12 CASRSAERFRTF
TRBJ2-7 TRBV7-2 17 CASSRTGGTGDSYEQYF
TRBJ2-5 TRBV7-2 17 CASSLGGLAGHQETQYF
TRBJ1-4 TRBV6-5 14 CALRTGQGPEKLFF
TRBJ2-3 TRBV9 15 CASSLRDKLTDTQYF
TRBJ1-2 TRBV30 14 CAWAFGQGDYGYTF
TRBJ1-2 TRBV2 15 CASSLGQGVSYGYTF
TRBJ1-2 TRBV12-3/TRBV12-4 12 CASRPGRGGYTF
TRBJ1-1 TRBV5-1 13 CASNAVLNTEAFF
TRBJ2-1 TRBV7-7 14 CASSVDRINNEQFF
TRBJ2-3 TRBV5-1 15 CASSAGTGGGDTQYF
TRBJ1-3 TRBV7-8 16 CASSPPGGSSGNTIYF
TRBJ2-1 TRBV12-3/TRBV12-4 13 CASRLAGGNEQFF
TRBJ1-4 TRBV19 13 CASTRRVGEKLFF
TRBJ1-1 TRBV6-5 13 CASSPTGGTEAFF
TRBJ2-5 TRBV5-1 15 CASSGTGAYQETQYF
TRBJ2-5 TRBV2 16 CASMGGETGWQETQYF
TRBJ1-2 TRBV5-6 16 CASSLPGTWGSYGYTF
TRBJ2-1 TRBV3-1/TRBV3-2 17 CASSQDPRGALLREQFF
TRBJ1-2 TRBV28 15 CASRSTGGGAGGYTF
TRBJ2-1 TRBV25-1 15 CASSVSSGGSNEQFF
TRBJ1-2 TRBV5-1 15 CASSLDSIRSYGYTF
TRBJ1-1 TRBV7-9 14 CASSRQGRGTEAFF
TRBJ2-7 TRBV12-3/TRBV12-4 12 CASSSPLYEQYF
TRBJ1-1 TRBV5-1 14 CASSLVRRDTEAFF
TRBJ1-2 TRBV4-1 16 CASSQVLQASNYGYTF